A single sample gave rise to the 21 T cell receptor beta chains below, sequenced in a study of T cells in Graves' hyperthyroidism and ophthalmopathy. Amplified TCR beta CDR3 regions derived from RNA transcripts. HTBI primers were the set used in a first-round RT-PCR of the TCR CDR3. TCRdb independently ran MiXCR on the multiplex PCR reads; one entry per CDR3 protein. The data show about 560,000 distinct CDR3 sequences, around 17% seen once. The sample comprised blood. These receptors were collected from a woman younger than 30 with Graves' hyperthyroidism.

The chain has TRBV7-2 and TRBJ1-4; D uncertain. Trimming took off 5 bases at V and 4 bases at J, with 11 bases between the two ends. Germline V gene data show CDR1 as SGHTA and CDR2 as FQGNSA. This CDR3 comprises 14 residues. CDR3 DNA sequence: TGTGCCAGCAGCCCCGGGATTAGTAATGAAAAACTGTTTTTT. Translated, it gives CASSPGISNEKLFF.

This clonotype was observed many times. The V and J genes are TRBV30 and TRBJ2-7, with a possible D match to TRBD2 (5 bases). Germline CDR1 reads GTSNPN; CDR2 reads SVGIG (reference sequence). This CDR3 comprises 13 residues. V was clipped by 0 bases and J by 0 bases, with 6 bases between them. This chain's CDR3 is CAWSVGSSYEQYF. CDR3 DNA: TGTGCCTGGAGTGTAGGGAGCTCCTACGAGCAGTACTTC.

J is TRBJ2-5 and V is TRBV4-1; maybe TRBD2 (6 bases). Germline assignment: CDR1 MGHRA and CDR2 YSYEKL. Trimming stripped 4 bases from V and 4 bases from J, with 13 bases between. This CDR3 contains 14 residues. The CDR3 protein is CASSPHSGVETQYF. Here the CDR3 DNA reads TGCGCCAGCAGCCCCCATTCGGGAGTAGAGACCCAGTACTTC.

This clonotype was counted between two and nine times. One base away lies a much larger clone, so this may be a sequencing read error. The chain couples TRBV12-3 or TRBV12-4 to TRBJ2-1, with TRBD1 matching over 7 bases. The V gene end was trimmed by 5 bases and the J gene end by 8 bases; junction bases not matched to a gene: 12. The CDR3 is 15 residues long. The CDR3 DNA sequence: TGTGCCAGCAGTCTATCAAGACAGGGAAACGATGAGCAGTTCTTC. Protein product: CASSLSRQGNDEQFF.

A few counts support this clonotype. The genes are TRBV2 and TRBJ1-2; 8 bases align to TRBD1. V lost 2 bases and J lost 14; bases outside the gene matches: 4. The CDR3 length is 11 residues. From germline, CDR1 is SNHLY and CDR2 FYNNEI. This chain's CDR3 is CASSEQGARTF. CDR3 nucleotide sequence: TGTGCCAGCAGTGAACAGGGGGCTAGGACCTTC.

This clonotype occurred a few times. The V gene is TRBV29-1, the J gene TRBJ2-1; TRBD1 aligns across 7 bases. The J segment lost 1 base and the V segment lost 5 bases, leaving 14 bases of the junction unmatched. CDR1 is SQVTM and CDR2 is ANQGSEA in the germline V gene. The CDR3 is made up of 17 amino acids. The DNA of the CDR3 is TGCAGCGTTCAAACCCGTTCCAGGGGGAGTTCCTACAATGAGCAGTTCTTC. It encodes CSVQTRSRGSSYNEQFF.

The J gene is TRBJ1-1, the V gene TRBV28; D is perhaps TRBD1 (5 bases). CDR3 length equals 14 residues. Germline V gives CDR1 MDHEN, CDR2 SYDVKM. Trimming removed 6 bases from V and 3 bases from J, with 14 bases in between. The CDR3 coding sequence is TGTGCCAGCAGGATATCCGGGACGCACACTGAAGCTTTCTTT. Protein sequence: CASRISGTHTEAFF. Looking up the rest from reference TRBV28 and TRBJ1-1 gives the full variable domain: DVKVTQSSRYLVKRTGEKVFLECVQDMDHENMFWYRQDPGLGLRLIYFSYDVKMKEKGDIPEGYSVSREKKERFSLILESASTNQTSMYLCASRISGTHTEAFFGQGTRLTVV.

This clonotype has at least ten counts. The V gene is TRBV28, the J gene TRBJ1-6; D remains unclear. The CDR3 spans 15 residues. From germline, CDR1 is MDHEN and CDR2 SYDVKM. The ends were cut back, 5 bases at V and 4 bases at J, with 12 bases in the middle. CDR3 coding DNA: TGTGCCAGCAGTGAGGGAGGTTCATATAATTCACCCCTCCACTTT. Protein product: CASSEGGSYNSPLHF. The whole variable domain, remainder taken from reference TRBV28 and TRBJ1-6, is DVKVTQSSRYLVKRTGEKVFLECVQDMDHENMFWYRQDPGLGLRLIYFSYDVKMKEKGDIPEGYSVSREKKERFSLILESASTNQTSMYLCASSEGGSYNSPLHFGNGTRLTVT.

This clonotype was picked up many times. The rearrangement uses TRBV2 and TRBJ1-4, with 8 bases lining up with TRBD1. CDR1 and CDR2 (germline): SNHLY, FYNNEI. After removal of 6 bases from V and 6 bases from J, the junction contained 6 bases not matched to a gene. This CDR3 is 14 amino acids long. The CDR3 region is CASSRTGFDEKLFF. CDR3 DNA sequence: TGTGCCAGCAGCAGGACAGGGTTTGATGAAAAACTGTTTTTT.

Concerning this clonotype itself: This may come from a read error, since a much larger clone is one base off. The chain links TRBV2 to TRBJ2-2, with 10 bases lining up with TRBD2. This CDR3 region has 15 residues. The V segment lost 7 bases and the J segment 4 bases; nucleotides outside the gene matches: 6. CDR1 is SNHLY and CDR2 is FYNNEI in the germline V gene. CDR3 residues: CASTTSSGGTGELFF. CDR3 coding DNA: TGTGCCAGCACAACCTCTAGCGGGGGCACCGGGGAGCTGTTTTTT.

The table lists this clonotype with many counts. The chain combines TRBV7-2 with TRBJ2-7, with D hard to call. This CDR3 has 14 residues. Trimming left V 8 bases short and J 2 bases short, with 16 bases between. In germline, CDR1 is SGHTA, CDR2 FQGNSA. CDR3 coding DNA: TGTGCCAGCGCCCGGAGAGCCCCTACCTACGAGCAGTACTTC. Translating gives CASARRAPTYEQYF.

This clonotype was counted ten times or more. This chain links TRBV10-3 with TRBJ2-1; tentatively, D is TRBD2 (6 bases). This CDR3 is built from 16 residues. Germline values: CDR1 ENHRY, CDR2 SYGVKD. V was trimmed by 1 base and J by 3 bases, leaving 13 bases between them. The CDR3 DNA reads TGTGCCATCAGTGAGTGGAAGCGGGTCTTCTACAATGAGCAGTTCTTC. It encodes CAISEWKRVFYNEQFF.

CDR3 DNA: TGTGCCAGCAGCTTAATTGGGACAGGCCTCTCTGGAAACACCATATATTTT. Translated, it gives CASSLIGTGLSGNTIYF. V and J are TRBV11-2 and TRBJ1-3; TRBD1 matches at 8 bases. The ends lost 2 bases at V and 0 bases at J; junction bases unmatched: 6. The CDR3 has 17 amino acids. The germline V gene encodes CDR1 SGHAT and CDR2 FQNNGV.

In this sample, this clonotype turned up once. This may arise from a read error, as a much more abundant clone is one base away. In nucleotides, the CDR3 is TGCAGTGCTTCCGAGGACCTCCGTGGGGATGAGCAGTTCTTC. Its protein is CSASEDLRGDEQFF. The chain has TRBV20-1 and TRBJ2-1, with no clear D. The CDR3 is 14 amino acids. Germline-derived CDR1 and CDR2 are DFQATT and SNEGSKA (reference sequence). V was pared by 5 bases and J by 8 bases, with 19 bases between.

The CDR3 nucleotides read TGTGCCAGCAGCGGGTTGGGATTCAATGACGCGCAGTATTTT. It yields the protein CASSGLGFNDAQYF. This sequence joins TRBV9 and TRBJ2-3; D gene ambiguous. Germline-derived CDR1 and CDR2 are SGDLS and YYNGEE. V dropped 3 bases and J dropped 10 bases, with 18 bases sitting between them. CDR3 length equals 14 residues. Complete variable domain (other parts from reference TRBV9 and TRBJ2-3): DSGVTQTPKHLITATGQRVTLRCSPRSGDLSVYWYQQSLDQGLQFLIQYYNGEERAKGNILERFSAQQFPDLHSELNLSSLELGDSALYFCASSGLGFNDAQYFGPGTRLTVL.

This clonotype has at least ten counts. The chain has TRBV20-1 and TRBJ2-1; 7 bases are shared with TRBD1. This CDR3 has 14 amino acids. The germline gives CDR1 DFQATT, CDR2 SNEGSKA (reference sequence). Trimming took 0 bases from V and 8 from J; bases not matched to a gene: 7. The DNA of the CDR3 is TGCAGTGCTAGAGATTCAGACAGGGTCCATGAGCAGTTCTTC. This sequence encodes CSARDSDRVHEQFF.

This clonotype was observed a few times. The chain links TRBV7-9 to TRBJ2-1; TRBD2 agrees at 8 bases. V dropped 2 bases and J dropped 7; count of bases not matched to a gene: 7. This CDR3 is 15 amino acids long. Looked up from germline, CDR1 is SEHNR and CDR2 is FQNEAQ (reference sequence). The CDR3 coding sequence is TGTGCCAGCAGCTTACCGGGGGGGCCGGGGAATGAGCAGTTCTTC. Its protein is CASSLPGGPGNEQFF.

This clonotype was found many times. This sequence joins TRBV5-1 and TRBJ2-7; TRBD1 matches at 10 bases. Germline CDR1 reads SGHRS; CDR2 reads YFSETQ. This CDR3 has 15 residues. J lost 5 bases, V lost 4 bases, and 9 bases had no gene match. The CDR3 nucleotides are TGCGCCAGCAGCGGGAGGCAGACAGGGGGCGACGAGCAGTACTTC. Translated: CASSGRQTGGDEQYF.

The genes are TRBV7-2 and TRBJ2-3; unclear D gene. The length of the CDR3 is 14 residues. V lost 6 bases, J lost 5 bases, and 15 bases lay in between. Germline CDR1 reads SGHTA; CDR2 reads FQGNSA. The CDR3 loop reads CASSSGPPGDTQYF. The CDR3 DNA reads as TGTGCCAGCAGTTCGGGTCCCCCGGGAGATACGCAGTATTTT.

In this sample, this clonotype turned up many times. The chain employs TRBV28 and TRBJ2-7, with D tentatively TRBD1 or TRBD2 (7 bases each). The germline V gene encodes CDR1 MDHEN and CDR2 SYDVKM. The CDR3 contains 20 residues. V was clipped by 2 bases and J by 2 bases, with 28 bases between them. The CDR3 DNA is TGTGCCAGCAGTTTAGCGGGGGCCGGGACAGATTGGTTTAAGCCCTACGAGCAGTACTTC. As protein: CASSLAGAGTDWFKPYEQYF.

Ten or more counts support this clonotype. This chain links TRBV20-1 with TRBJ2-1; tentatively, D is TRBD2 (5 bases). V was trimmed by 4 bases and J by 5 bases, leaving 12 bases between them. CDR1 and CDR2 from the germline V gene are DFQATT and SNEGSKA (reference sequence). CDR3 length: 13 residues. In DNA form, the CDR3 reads TGCAGTGCTAACGGGGTTGAGGACAATGAGCAGTTCTTC. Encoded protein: CSANGVEDNEQFF.